These 4 T cell receptor beta chains were all obtained from the same sample, sequenced in a study of blood T cells in healthy people across ages. Alongside a J-beta primer mix, a sample-barcoded 5' primer served in a second PCR lasting roughly 6 to 12 cycles. TCRdb used MiXCR to reprocess the 5' RACE reads, holding one entry per CDR3 protein. The data contain about 780,000 distinct CDR3 sequences, about a quarter of them seen just once; the ten biggest clones take up approximately 2.9%. These data are also associated with another study on T cells of mothers and their children.

The sample comprised blood. The origin of the receptors is a boy aged 10-17 years in good health.

This clonotype turned up a few times. The rearrangement joins TRBV29-1 to TRBJ1-1; tentative D call: TRBD1 (6 bases). This CDR3 spans 12 amino acids. The V and J ends lost 7 bases and 0 bases respectively, with 9 bases between them. Per germline, CDR1 SQVTM and CDR2 ANQGSEA. CDR3 loop: CSAGTLNTEAFF. Here the CDR3 DNA reads TGCAGCGCTGGGACACTGAACACTGAAGCTTTCTTT.

The table lists this clonotype with a few counts. CDR3 nucleotides: TGCAGTGCTAGAGAGGGTAGCGTTAGCACAGATACGCAGTATTTT. The encoded protein is CSAREGSVSTDTQYF. The chain employs TRBV20-1 and TRBJ2-3; D is perhaps TRBD2 (5 bases). Germline lookup yields CDR1 DFQATT and CDR2 SNEGSKA (reference sequence). The CDR3 has 15 amino acids. Between the trimmed V and J ends, which lost 0 bases and 0 bases, there was a span of 10 bases.

The chain joins TRBV9 to TRBJ2-5; D is unclear. The V end lost 0 bases, the J end lost 5 bases, and 14 bases lay between the germline ends. The CDR3 loop spans 15 amino acids. Germline CDR1 SGDLS, CDR2 YYNGEE. CDR3 loop: CASSVEPGTAETQYF. CDR3 in DNA: TGTGCCAGCAGCGTAGAGCCAGGAACCGCCGAGACCCAGTACTTC.

CDR3 amino acids: CSAGRGEGTQYF. The CDR3 DNA sequence: TGCAGTGCTGGAAGAGGGGAAGGGACCCAGTACTTC. This rearrangement joins TRBV20-1 to TRBJ2-5; D possibly uses TRBD1 or TRBD2 (5 bases each). Trimming stripped 5 bases from V and 7 bases from J, with 14 bases between. The CDR3 runs to 12 residues. From germline, CDR1 is DFQATT and CDR2 SNEGSKA (reference sequence).